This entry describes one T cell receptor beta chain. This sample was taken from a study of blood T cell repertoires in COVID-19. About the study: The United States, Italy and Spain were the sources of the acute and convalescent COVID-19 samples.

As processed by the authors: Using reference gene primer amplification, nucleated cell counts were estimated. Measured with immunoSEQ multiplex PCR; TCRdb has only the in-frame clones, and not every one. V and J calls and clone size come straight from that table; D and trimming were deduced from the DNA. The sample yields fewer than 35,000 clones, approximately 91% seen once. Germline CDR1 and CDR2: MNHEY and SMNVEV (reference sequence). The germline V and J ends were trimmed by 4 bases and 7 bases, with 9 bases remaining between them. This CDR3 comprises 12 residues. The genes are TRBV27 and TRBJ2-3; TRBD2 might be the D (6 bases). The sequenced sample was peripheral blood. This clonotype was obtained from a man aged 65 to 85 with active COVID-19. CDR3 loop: CASSSGGNTQYF. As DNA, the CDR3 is TGTGCCAGCAGTTCCGGAGGGAATACGCAGTATTTT.